These T cell receptor beta chains were read from a single sample in a study of T-cell reconstitution after alpha-beta-depleted transplantation in children. TCRdb reanalysed the PCR reads using MiXCR and keeps one entry per CDR3 protein. The sample lists around 240,000 distinct CDR3 sequences, approximately 8% seen once, with roughly 6% in the top ten. This sample comprised PBMCs, mostly from graft donor cells, obtained 180 days after TCRalphabeta/CD19-depleted stem cell transplant. Receptors were obtained from a male patient aged 10-17 years who had a stem cell transplant for acute lymphoblastic leukemia, so the T cells may come from the graft donor. Each CDR3 is given with its conserved first and last residue. A D gene is named only where the DNA matches it firmly. Not all rows give a size; the values are once, few, many and, for expanded clones, a class.

CDR3aa: CASSYRAGAGADTQYF
CDR3nt: TGTGCCAGCAGTTACAGGGCGGGGGCCGGGGCAGATACGCAGTATTTT
d_gene: NA
v_gene: TRBV6-5
abundance: NA
j_gene: TRBJ2-3

CDR3aa: CATSRSVGGTAFF
CDR3nt: TGTGCCACCAGCAGATCTGTCGGGGGAACAGCTTTCTTT
d_gene: NA
v_gene: TRBV15
abundance: many
j_gene: TRBJ1-1

CDR3aa: CASSFGSRTYEQYF
CDR3nt: TGTGCCAGCAGCTTCGGCTCGAGGACCTACGAGCAGTACTTC
d_gene: NA
v_gene: TRBV7-9
abundance: few
j_gene: TRBJ2-7

CDR3aa: CASSLWPLNEQFF
CDR3nt: TGTGCCAGCAGTTTATGGCCGCTCAATGAGCAGTTCTTC
d_gene: NA
v_gene: TRBV27
abundance: many
j_gene: TRBJ2-1

CDR3aa: CATSDFPPQGERETQYF
CDR3nt: TGTGCCACCAGTGATTTTCCACCACAGGGGGAGAGGGAGACCCAGTACTTC
d_gene: TRBD1
v_gene: TRBV24-1
abundance: few
j_gene: TRBJ2-5

CDR3aa: CASSRLAGVTNTGELFF
CDR3nt: TGTGCCAGCAGCCGTCTAGCGGGAGTAACGAACACCGGGGAGCTGTTTTTT
d_gene: TRBD2
v_gene: TRBV3-1
abundance: many
j_gene: TRBJ2-2

CDR3aa: CASRRGQRNTEAFF
CDR3nt: TGTGCCAGCAGGCGGGGACAGAGGAACACTGAAGCTTTCTTT
d_gene: TRBD1
v_gene: TRBV12-3/TRBV12-4
abundance: many
j_gene: TRBJ1-1

CDR3aa: CASSVKLATSYNEQFF
CDR3nt: TGTGCCAGCAGCGTAAAATTGGCGACTTCCTACAATGAGCAGTTCTTC
d_gene: NA
v_gene: TRBV9
abundance: many
j_gene: TRBJ2-1

CDR3aa: CSAGTEGYGYTF
CDR3nt: TGCAGCGCTGGGACTGAGGGGTATGGCTACACCTTC
d_gene: NA
v_gene: TRBV29-1
abundance: NA
j_gene: TRBJ1-2

CDR3aa: CASTTGGANTEAFF
CDR3nt: TGTGCCAGCACCACAGGGGGCGCGAACACTGAAGCTTTCTTT
d_gene: TRBD1
v_gene: TRBV6-5
abundance: many
j_gene: TRBJ1-1

CDR3aa: CASTDRGAQPQHF
CDR3nt: TGTGCCAGCACCGACAGAGGAGCTCAGCCCCAGCATTTT
d_gene: NA
v_gene: TRBV12-3/TRBV12-4
abundance: many
j_gene: TRBJ1-5

CDR3aa: CASSLTRGRLAGTGTGELFF
CDR3nt: TGTGCCAGCAGCTTAACTAGGGGCCGGCTAGCGGGAACTGGGACCGGGGAGCTGTTTTTT
d_gene: TRBD2
v_gene: TRBV7-8
abundance: many
j_gene: TRBJ2-2

CDR3aa: CASSLSVYTEAFF
CDR3nt: TGTGCCAGCAGTTTATCGGTATACACTGAAGCTTTCTTT
d_gene: NA
v_gene: TRBV27
abundance: NA
j_gene: TRBJ1-1

CDR3aa: CSVAGQHLGEKLFF
CDR3nt: TGCAGCGTTGCTGGACAGCACTTAGGTGAAAAACTGTTTTTT
d_gene: NA
v_gene: TRBV29-1
abundance: many
j_gene: TRBJ1-4

CDR3aa: CASSRSGLRNEQFF
CDR3nt: TGTGCCAGCAGTCGCTCGGGACTAAGAAATGAGCAGTTCTTC
d_gene: TRBD2
v_gene: TRBV27
abundance: many
j_gene: TRBJ2-1

CDR3aa: CASSLARTGAYNEQFF
CDR3nt: TGCGCCAGCAGCTTGGCCAGGACAGGTGCCTACAATGAGCAGTTCTTC
d_gene: TRBD1
v_gene: TRBV5-1
abundance: many
j_gene: TRBJ2-1

CDR3aa: CASSLSPTGSNQPQHF
CDR3nt: TGTGCCAGCAGTTTATCTCCGACAGGGAGCAATCAGCCCCAGCATTTT
d_gene: TRBD1
v_gene: TRBV27
abundance: NA
j_gene: TRBJ1-5

CDR3aa: CASSLEGATRKLFF
CDR3nt: TGTGCCAGCAGCTTAGAGGGTGCGACGCGTAAACTGTTTTTT
d_gene: NA
v_gene: TRBV7-2
abundance: many
j_gene: TRBJ1-4

CDR3aa: CSVPGVTYEQYF
CDR3nt: TGCAGTGTGCCAGGGGTCACCTACGAGCAGTACTTC
d_gene: NA
v_gene: TRBV20-1
abundance: NA
j_gene: TRBJ2-7

CDR3aa: CASSFRGSAYEQYF
CDR3nt: TGTGCCAGCAGTTTTCGTGGCAGTGCGTACGAGCAGTACTTC
d_gene: NA
v_gene: TRBV27
abundance: many
j_gene: TRBJ2-7

CDR3aa: CGASDTGAEETQYF
CDR3nt: TGTGGGGCCAGTGATACAGGGGCGGAAGAGACCCAGTACTTC
d_gene: TRBD1
v_gene: TRBV24-1
abundance: NA
j_gene: TRBJ2-5

CDR3aa: CASSVDSRVTGELFF
CDR3nt: TGTGCCAGCAGCGTAGATTCTAGGGTCACCGGGGAGCTGTTTTTT
d_gene: NA
v_gene: TRBV9
abundance: NA
j_gene: TRBJ2-2

CDR3aa: CASSFGTGPGGPEAFF
CDR3nt: TGTGCCAGCAGTTTTGGGACCGGACCCGGCGGCCCTGAAGCTTTCTTT
d_gene: NA
v_gene: TRBV12-3/TRBV12-4
abundance: many
j_gene: TRBJ1-1

CDR3aa: CSVVKFRQGAYEQYF
CDR3nt: TGCAGCGTTGTAAAGTTCCGGCAGGGGGCCTACGAGCAGTACTTC
d_gene: TRBD1
v_gene: TRBV29-1
abundance: many
j_gene: TRBJ2-7

CDR3aa: CASSPQGVGNTEAFF
CDR3nt: TGTGCCAGCAGCCCACAGGGAGTGGGGAACACTGAAGCTTTCTTT
d_gene: NA
v_gene: TRBV11-1
abundance: NA
j_gene: TRBJ1-1

CDR3aa: CASSKWWGASYEQYF
CDR3nt: TGTGCCAGCAGCAAATGGTGGGGTGCTTCCTACGAGCAGTACTTC
d_gene: NA
v_gene: TRBV21-1
abundance: many
j_gene: TRBJ2-7

CDR3aa: CAIRAGTDTEAFF
CDR3nt: TGTGCCATCAGAGCCGGGACAGACACTGAAGCTTTCTTT
d_gene: TRBD1
v_gene: TRBV10-3
abundance: many
j_gene: TRBJ1-1

CDR3aa: CANSLGLGGLLTPETQYF
CDR3nt: TGTGCCAACTCCCTAGGCCTCGGGGGGCTCCTGACCCCAGAGACCCAGTACTTC
d_gene: NA
v_gene: TRBV2
abundance: many
j_gene: TRBJ2-5

CDR3aa: CASSFYRGGYGYTF
CDR3nt: TGTGCCAGCAGTTTCTACAGGGGGGGATATGGCTACACCTTC
d_gene: TRBD1
v_gene: TRBV6-5
abundance: many
j_gene: TRBJ1-2

CDR3aa: CASSLAIYNEQFF
CDR3nt: TGTGCCAGCAGCTTAGCGATCTACAATGAGCAGTTCTTC
d_gene: NA
v_gene: TRBV7-2
abundance: many
j_gene: TRBJ2-1

CDR3aa: CALSPGQGGKNIQYF
CDR3nt: TGTGCCCTCTCTCCGGGACAGGGGGGTAAAAACATTCAGTACTTC
d_gene: TRBD1
v_gene: TRBV7-3
abundance: many
j_gene: TRBJ2-4

CDR3aa: CASSTGTLNPLTEAFF
CDR3nt: TGTGCCAGCAGCACGGGTACCTTAAACCCTCTCACTGAAGCTTTCTTT
d_gene: NA
v_gene: TRBV7-9
abundance: many
j_gene: TRBJ1-1

CDR3aa: CASSPPRTGRHNEQFF
CDR3nt: TGTGCCAGCAGCCCACCCCGGACAGGGAGGCACAATGAGCAGTTCTTC
d_gene: TRBD1
v_gene: TRBV7-3
abundance: NA
j_gene: TRBJ2-1

CDR3aa: CASSFRTEASDYEQYF
CDR3nt: TGTGCCAGCAGTTTCAGGACGGAGGCTTCGGACTACGAGCAGTACTTC
d_gene: NA
v_gene: TRBV28
abundance: many
j_gene: TRBJ2-7

CDR3aa: CSVERTADTEAFF
CDR3nt: TGCAGCGTTGAGAGAACAGCAGACACTGAAGCTTTCTTT
d_gene: NA
v_gene: TRBV29-1
abundance: many
j_gene: TRBJ1-1

CDR3aa: CASSSLRGPSYNEQFF
CDR3nt: TGTGCCAGCAGCTCCCTCAGGGGACCCTCCTACAATGAGCAGTTCTTC
d_gene: NA
v_gene: TRBV28
abundance: many
j_gene: TRBJ2-1

CDR3aa: CASSKTGGSYGYTF
CDR3nt: TGCGCCAGCAGCAAAACAGGGGGAAGCTATGGCTACACCTTC
d_gene: TRBD1
v_gene: TRBV4-3
abundance: many
j_gene: TRBJ1-2